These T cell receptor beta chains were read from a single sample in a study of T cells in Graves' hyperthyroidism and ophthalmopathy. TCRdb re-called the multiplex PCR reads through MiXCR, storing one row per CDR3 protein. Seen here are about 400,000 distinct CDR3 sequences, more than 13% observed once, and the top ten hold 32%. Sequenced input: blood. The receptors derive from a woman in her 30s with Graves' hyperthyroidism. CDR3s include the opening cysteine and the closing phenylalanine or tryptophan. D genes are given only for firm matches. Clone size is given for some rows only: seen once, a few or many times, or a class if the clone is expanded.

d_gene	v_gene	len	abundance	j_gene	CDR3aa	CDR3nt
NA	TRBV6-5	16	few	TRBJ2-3	CASNYPLGGPTDTQYF	TGTGCCAGCAATTACCCGCTGGGGGGCCCCACAGATACGCAGTATTTT
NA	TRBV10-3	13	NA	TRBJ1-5	CAIRDNSNQPQHF	TGTGCCATCAGGGACAATAGCAATCAGCCCCAGCATTTT
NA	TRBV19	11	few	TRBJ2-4	CASTDRNIQYF	TGTGCCAGTACAGACAGAAACATTCAGTACTTC
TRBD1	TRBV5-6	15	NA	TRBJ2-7	CASSLTRDSLYEQYF	TGTGCCAGCAGCTTGACCCGGGACAGCCTCTACGAGCAGTACTTC
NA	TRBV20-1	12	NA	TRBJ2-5	CSASSRQETQYF	TGCAGTGCTTCCAGCCGCCAAGAGACCCAGTACTTC
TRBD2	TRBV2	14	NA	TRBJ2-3	CASSDSSGRDTQYF	TGTGCCAGCAGTGATAGTAGCGGGAGGGATACGCAGTATTTT
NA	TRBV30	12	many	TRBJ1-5	CACRGSNQPQHF	TGTGCCTGTCGAGGGAGCAATCAGCCCCAGCATTTT
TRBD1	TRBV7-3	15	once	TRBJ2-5	CASSPGQAGGETQYF	TGTGCCAGTAGTCCCGGACAGGCAGGGGGAGAGACCCAGTACTTC
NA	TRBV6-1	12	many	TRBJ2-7	CASSTGFAEQYF	TGTGCCAGCAGTACAGGGTTCGCCGAGCAGTACTTC
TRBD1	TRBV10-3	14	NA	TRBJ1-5	CAISQGQGSQPQHF	TGTGCCATCTCCCAGGGACAGGGGAGTCAGCCCCAGCATTTT
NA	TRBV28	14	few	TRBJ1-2	CASSFGGANNGYTF	TGTGCCAGCAGTTTTGGTGGGGCGAACAATGGCTACACCTTC
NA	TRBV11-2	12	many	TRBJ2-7	CASRSGGYEQYF	TGTGCCAGCAGATCTGGAGGGTACGAGCAGTACTTC
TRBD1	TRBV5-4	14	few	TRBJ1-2	CASKPPGQGIGYTF	TGTGCCAGCAAGCCTCCGGGACAGGGAATTGGCTACACCTTC
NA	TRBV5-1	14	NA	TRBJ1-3	CASSEQDTGNTIYF	TGCGCCAGCAGCGAACAGGACACTGGAAACACCATATATTTT
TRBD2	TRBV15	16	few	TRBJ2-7	CATSGNMTSGRLEQYF	TGTGCCACCAGCGGCAACATGACTAGCGGGAGGCTCGAGCAGTACTTC
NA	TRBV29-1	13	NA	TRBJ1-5	CSAKQDSNQPQHF	TGCAGCGCCAAACAGGATAGCAATCAGCCCCAGCATTTT
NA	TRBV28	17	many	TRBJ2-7	CASSSPSQGGRTYEQYF	TGTGCCAGCAGTTCCCCGTCACAGGGGGGGAGAACCTACGAGCAGTACTTC